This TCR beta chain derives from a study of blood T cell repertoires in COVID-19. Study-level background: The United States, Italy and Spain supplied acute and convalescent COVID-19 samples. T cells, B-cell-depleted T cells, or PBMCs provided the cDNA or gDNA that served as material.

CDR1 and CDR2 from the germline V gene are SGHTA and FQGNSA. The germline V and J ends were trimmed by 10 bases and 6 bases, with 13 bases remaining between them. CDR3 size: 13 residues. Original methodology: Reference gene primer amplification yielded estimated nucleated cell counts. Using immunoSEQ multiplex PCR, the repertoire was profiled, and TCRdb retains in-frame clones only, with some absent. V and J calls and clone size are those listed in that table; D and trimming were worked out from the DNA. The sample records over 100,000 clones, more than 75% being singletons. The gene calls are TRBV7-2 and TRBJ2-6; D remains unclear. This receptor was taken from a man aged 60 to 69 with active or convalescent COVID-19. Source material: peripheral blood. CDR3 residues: CATSTNPANVLTF. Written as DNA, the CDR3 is TGTGCCACCTCTACGAACCCGGCCAACGTCCTGACTTTC.